This T cell receptor (beta chain) comes out of a study of CD8 T cells in ankylosing spondylitis. The study's findings and limits: What seemed typical of ankylosing spondylitis blood was a TCR beta motif built from eight highly homologous variants. Earlier work had already found some motif variants in reactive arthritis synovial fluid and blood.

The sample holds a few counts of this clonotype. The antigen remains unidentified. Quantitative 5'-RACE with molecular barcodes generated TCR beta libraries. Via MiXCR, TCRdb re-called the 5' RACE reads, giving one row per CDR3 protein. The sample lists 330,000 or so distinct CDR3 sequences; approximately 8.2% were seen once. Per germline, CDR1 MNHEY and CDR2 SMNVEV (reference sequence). V was clipped by 6 bases and J by 8 bases, with 19 bases between them. The CDR3 loop spans 14 amino acids. The specimen sequenced was blood, either unsorted or a sorted T cell fraction (not recorded which). This chain joins TRBV27 and TRBJ1-2, with D possibly TRBD1 on 5 matching bases. The sequence derives from a male donor with ankylosing spondylitis. The CDR3 DNA sequence: TGTGCCAGCAGCCCCGGGACGGGTGTGGGAGGCTACACCTTC. It translates to CASSPGTGVGGYTF.